The 3 T cell receptor beta chains below all came from one sample that was sequenced in a study of technical replicates of blood from a handful of donors. Libraries were prepared by immunoSEQ multiplex PCR; TCRdb keeps only in-frame clonotypes and omits some of them. Of about 74,000 clones in the sample, approximately 96% were seen once. Sequences were obtained from T cells isolated from PBMCs. The receptors stem from a human donor in good health.

V usage is TRBV19 and J usage is TRBJ2-1, with D tentatively TRBD1 (5 bases). V was cut by 6 bases and J by 5 bases, with 17 bases left in between. The germline V gene encodes CDR1 LNHDA and CDR2 SQIVND (reference sequence). This CDR3 has 15 amino acids. In nucleotides, the CDR3 is TGTGCCAGTAGAATTCAGGGTAGTCACGACAATGAGCAGTTCTTC. Its protein product is CASRIQGSHDNEQFF.

The rearrangement joins TRBV7-9 to TRBJ2-5, with D tentatively TRBD1 (5 bases). V was cut by 5 bases and J by 1 base, with 14 bases left in between. The germline gives CDR1 SEHNR, CDR2 FQNEAQ (reference sequence). The CDR3 is 15 amino acids. The CDR3 region is CASSAPDRFQETQYF. CDR3 nucleotide sequence: TGTGCCAGCAGCGCACCCGACAGATTCCAAGAGACCCAGTACTTC. The full variable domain, completed using reference TRBV7-9 and TRBJ2-5, is DTGVSQNPRHKITKRGQNVTFRCDPISEHNRLYWYRQTLGQGPEFLTYFQNEAQLEKSRLLSDRFSAERPKGSFSTLEIQRTEQGDSAMYLCASSAPDRFQETQYFGPGTRLLVL.

CDR3 amino acids: CASGLQETYEQYF. The CDR3 nucleotides are TGTGCCAGCGGACTTCAGGAGACCTACGAGCAGTACTTC. The chain uses TRBV28 and TRBJ2-7; a weak D match, TRBD2 (5 bases). CDR1 is MDHEN, CDR2 SYDVKM, per germline. Trimming cost V 8 bases and J 2 bases, with 13 bases left between them. The CDR3 sequence is 13 residues long.